These 4 T cell receptor beta chains were all obtained from the same sample, sequenced in a study of blood T cell repertoires in COVID-19. The repertoire was sequenced with immunoSEQ multiplex PCR; TCRdb's copy has only in-frame clones and lacks some. The data contain more than 200,000 clones, more than 70% of them singletons. The sequenced sample was peripheral blood. The source is a woman in her thirties with COVID-19, enrolled during active disease.

The chain couples TRBV9 to TRBJ2-2; D unresolved. V lost 0 bases to trimming and J lost 1 base, with 10 bases between them. Germline CDR1 reads SGDLS; CDR2 reads YYNGEE. CDR3 length: 16 amino acids. For the CDR3, the DNA is TGTGCCAGCAGCGTAGTGCCACAGATGAACACCGGGGAGCTGTTTTTT. Translated: CASSVVPQMNTGELFF. The entire variable domain, with the rest obtained from reference TRBV9 and TRBJ2-2, is as follows: DSGVTQTPKHLITATGQRVTLRCSPRSGDLSVYWYQQSLDQGLQFLIQYYNGEERAKGNILERFSAQQFPDLHSELNLSSLELGDSALYFCASSVVPQMNTGELFFGEGSRLTVL.

This clone was counted once. The rearrangement uses TRBV29-1 and TRBJ2-3; TRBD2 agrees at 8 bases. In germline, CDR1 is SQVTM, CDR2 ANQGSEA. Trimming at V came to 3 bases and at J to 3 bases, leaving 8 bases not matched to a gene. This CDR3 spans 15 amino acids. DNA for the CDR3: TGCAGCGTTGACCACGGGGGGGTGGTAACAGATACGCAGTATTTT. Protein: CSVDHGGVVTDTQYF.

The chain joins TRBV10-2 to TRBJ2-2; TRBD1 agrees at 11 bases. Germline V gene lookup returns CDR1 WSHSY and CDR2 SAAADI. CDR3 length: 16 amino acids. J gave up 4 bases and V 6 bases, and 7 bases lay outside the gene matches. The CDR3 reads CASSHGTGGTTGELFF. The CDR3 DNA sequence: TGCGCCAGCAGCCACGGGACAGGGGGGACCACCGGGGAGCTGTTTTTT.

This chain links TRBV6-2 or TRBV6-3 with TRBJ2-5; the D gene is possibly TRBD2 (5 bases). Germline V CDR1 and CDR2: MNHEY, SVGEGT. The CDR3 runs 15 residues. Trimming shortened V by 3 bases and J by 5 bases, and 16 bases separated the two germline ends. The CDR3 protein is CASSYGSLPGETQYF. CDR3 DNA sequence: TGTGCCAGCAGTTATGGTAGCCTCCCGGGGGAGACCCAGTACTTC.